The rows below give T cell receptor beta chains drawn from one sample of a study of cytomegalovirus exposure and HLA in healthy donors. Clones were read by immunoSEQ multiplex PCR, and TCRdb kept only the in-frame ones, dropping some. The data show 110,000 to 150,000 clones, around 80% seen once. The sequenced sample was PBMCs. The receptors come from a female donor in good health and CMV-seronegative. Both conserved end residues are part of each CDR3. The D gene is left open where the match is weak. Some rows have no size entry. The others give once, few or many, or a class for an expanded clone.

>TRBD2|TRBV28|TRBJ2-7|NA
TGTGCCAGCAGAACGGGGGGTGGGGCCAGGTACGAGCAGTACTTC
CASRTGGGARYEQYF
>NA|TRBV29-1|TRBJ1-2|NA
TGCAGCGTTGAAGATAATCCTGTCTCCGGCTACACCTTC
CSVEDNPVSGYTF
>NA|TRBV5-1|TRBJ2-5|NA
TGCGCCAGCAGCTTGGGCGAAGAGACCCAGTACTTC
CASSLGEETQYF
>TRBD2|TRBV2|TRBJ2-5|NA
TGTGCCAGCAGTGGATCGGGAGGGTTCCAAGAGACCCAGTACTTC
CASSGSGGFQETQYF
>NA|TRBV7-9|TRBJ1-4|once
TGTGCCAGCAGCTCGCAGCCGGGGAGGAATGAAAAACTGTTTTTT
CASSSQPGRNEKLFF
>TRBD1|TRBV5-1|TRBJ2-7|few
TGCGCCAGCAGCTGGGACAGGGGCGGCGAGCAGTACTTC
CASSWDRGGEQYF
>NA|TRBV6-5|TRBJ2-1|NA
TGTGCCAGCAGTTATTCCGGGAGCGGTAATGAGCAGTTCTTC
CASSYSGSGNEQFF
>TRBD2|TRBV5-1|TRBJ2-1|NA
TGCGCCAGCAGTCCTGGACTAGCGGGAAGCTCCTACAATGAGCAGTTCTTC
CASSPGLAGSSYNEQFF
>NA|TRBV29-1|TRBJ2-7|NA
TGCAGCGTTGTCGGGTCGGGGTACGAGCAGTACTTC
CSVVGSGYEQYF
>TRBD1|TRBV30|TRBJ1-1|NA
TGTGCCTGGAGTCAGGGGGCTTACACTGAAGCTTTCTTT
CAWSQGAYTEAFF
>TRBD1|TRBV23-1|TRBJ1-5|NA
TGCGCCAGCAGTCTAAGTCCTTATACACGGGACAGGGGGACGGGCAATCAGCCCCAGCATTTT
CASSLSPYTRDRGTGNQPQHF
>NA|TRBV14|TRBJ1-2|NA
TGTGCCAGCAGCCCCCGGACTTTTGGGGGCTACACCTTC
CASSPRTFGGYTF
>NA|TRBV30|TRBJ1-2|NA
TGTGCCTGGAGTCGAGGGACAACTAACTATGGCTACACCTTC
CAWSRGTTNYGYTF
>TRBD2|TRBV13|TRBJ2-7|NA
TGTGCCAGCAGCCCGGGACTAGCGGTATACGAGCAGTACTTC
CASSPGLAVYEQYF
>NA|TRBV10-1|TRBJ1-1|NA
TGCGCCAGCAGTAGTACGGGAGTGAACACTGAAGCTTTCTTT
CASSSTGVNTEAFF
>NA|TRBV7-2|TRBJ2-7|NA
TGTGCCAGCAGCTTAATCTCGAGCGGGCGGCGCTTTTACGAGCAGTACTTC
CASSLISSGRRFYEQYF